Listed below are T cell receptor beta chains from one sample, sequenced in a study of shared clonotypes between healthy human individuals. TCRdb's copy holds only in-frame clones and misses some; the assay was immunoSEQ multiplex PCR. The profile shows more than 550,000 clones, roughly nine tenths of them singletons. The sequenced sample consisted of naive CD8+ T cells sorted from blood. The receptors derive from a man aged 25 to 45 in good health. CDR3s include the opening cysteine and the closing phenylalanine or tryptophan. The D gene is left open where the match is weak. A row's size may be missing; if present it is once, few, many or a size class.

cdr3_aa: CAIGGTSMLETQYF
cdr3_nt: TGTGCCATCGGAGGGACTAGCATGTTGGAGACCCAGTACTTC
d_call: TRBD2
j_call: TRBJ2-5
clone_size: .
v_call: TRBV6-1
cdr3_length: 14

cdr3_aa: CSVVGVSGGSSYNEQFF
cdr3_nt: TGCAGCGTTGTAGGGGTAAGCGGAGGGAGCTCCTACAATGAGCAGTTCTTC
d_call: .
j_call: TRBJ2-1
clone_size: .
v_call: TRBV29-1
cdr3_length: 17

cdr3_aa: CASSSGTGDTEAFF
cdr3_nt: TGTGCCAGCAGCTCCGGGACAGGGGACACTGAAGCTTTCTTT
d_call: TRBD1
j_call: TRBJ1-1
clone_size: .
v_call: TRBV6-5
cdr3_length: 14

cdr3_aa: CASTSRVAGVEQYF
cdr3_nt: TGTGCCAGCACCTCGAGGGTAGCGGGAGTAGAGCAGTACTTC
d_call: TRBD2
j_call: TRBJ2-7
clone_size: .
v_call: TRBV28
cdr3_length: 14

cdr3_aa: CASAAANYGYTF
cdr3_nt: TGTGCCAGCGCGGCAGCTAACTATGGCTACACCTTC
d_call: .
j_call: TRBJ1-2
clone_size: once
v_call: TRBV7-9
cdr3_length: 12

cdr3_aa: CASSRQGGSYEQYF
cdr3_nt: TGTGCCAGCAGCCGACAGGGGGGATCCTACGAGCAGTACTTC
d_call: TRBD1
j_call: TRBJ2-7
clone_size: .
v_call: TRBV7-6
cdr3_length: 14

cdr3_aa: CAISERRLEDTQYF
cdr3_nt: TGTGCCATCAGTGAGAGACGACTAGAAGATACGCAGTATTTT
d_call: .
j_call: TRBJ2-3
clone_size: .
v_call: TRBV10-3
cdr3_length: 14

cdr3_aa: CASSPTLNTEAFF
cdr3_nt: TGTGCCAGCAGTCCGACACTAAACACTGAAGCTTTCTTT
d_call: .
j_call: TRBJ1-1
clone_size: .
v_call: TRBV27
cdr3_length: 13

cdr3_aa: CASSDSLTGGYNEQFF
cdr3_nt: TGTGCCAGCAGTGACTCCCTAACGGGAGGGTACAATGAGCAGTTCTTC
d_call: TRBD2
j_call: TRBJ2-1
clone_size: many
v_call: TRBV6-4
cdr3_length: 16

cdr3_aa: CASTGTGSHEQYF
cdr3_nt: TGTGCCAGCACCGGGACAGGAAGCCACGAGCAGTACTTC
d_call: TRBD1
j_call: TRBJ2-7
clone_size: .
v_call: TRBV19
cdr3_length: 13

cdr3_aa: CAWSVSSTYEQYF
cdr3_nt: TGTGCCTGGAGTGTATCCTCAACCTACGAGCAGTACTTC
d_call: .
j_call: TRBJ2-7
clone_size: .
v_call: TRBV30
cdr3_length: 13

cdr3_aa: CASSKQGGATDTQYF
cdr3_nt: TGCGCCAGCAGCAAGCAGGGAGGGGCCACAGATACGCAGTATTTT
d_call: TRBD2
j_call: TRBJ2-3
clone_size: .
v_call: TRBV4-3
cdr3_length: 15

cdr3_aa: CASSPPLAKITDTQYF
cdr3_nt: TGTGCCAGCAGCCCCCCGCTAGCGAAGATCACAGATACGCAGTATTTT
d_call: .
j_call: TRBJ2-3
clone_size: .
v_call: TRBV7-9
cdr3_length: 16

cdr3_aa: CASRNKGGRGDHNTEAFF
cdr3_nt: TGTGCCAGCAGAAATAAGGGGGGCAGGGGCGACCACAACACTGAAGCTTTCTTT
d_call: .
j_call: TRBJ1-1
clone_size: .
v_call: TRBV7-9
cdr3_length: 18

cdr3_aa: CASSFGGGPDTQYF
cdr3_nt: TGTGCCAGCAGTTTCGGAGGGGGGCCAGATACGCAGTATTTT
d_call: .
j_call: TRBJ2-3
clone_size: .
v_call: TRBV27
cdr3_length: 14

cdr3_aa: CASSLSAGDRGTTEAFF
cdr3_nt: TGTGCCAGCAGTTTATCGGCGGGGGACAGGGGGACCACTGAAGCTTTCTTT
d_call: TRBD1
j_call: TRBJ1-1
clone_size: .
v_call: TRBV27
cdr3_length: 17

cdr3_aa: CASSHIRDSSYEQYF
cdr3_nt: TGCGCCAGCAGCCATATACGGGACAGCTCCTACGAGCAGTACTTC
d_call: TRBD1
j_call: TRBJ2-7
clone_size: .
v_call: TRBV4-1
cdr3_length: 15

cdr3_aa: CASSWNLNTGELFF
cdr3_nt: TGTGCCAGTAGTTGGAACTTGAACACCGGGGAGCTGTTTTTT
d_call: .
j_call: TRBJ2-2
clone_size: .
v_call: TRBV19
cdr3_length: 14

cdr3_aa: CASSGLFDTDTQYF
cdr3_nt: TGTGCCAGCAGCGGATTGTTTGACACCGATACGCAGTATTTT
d_call: .
j_call: TRBJ2-3
clone_size: .
v_call: TRBV11-3
cdr3_length: 14

cdr3_aa: CASSPSGGQVWDEQYF
cdr3_nt: TGTGCCAGCAGCCCATCAGGGGGACAGGTATGGGACGAGCAGTACTTC
d_call: TRBD1
j_call: TRBJ2-7
clone_size: .
v_call: TRBV27
cdr3_length: 16

cdr3_aa: CASSLGRPKPTDTQYF
cdr3_nt: TGTGCCAGCAGCCTGGGACGGCCAAAACCCACAGATACGCAGTATTTT
d_call: .
j_call: TRBJ2-3
clone_size: .
v_call: TRBV11-2
cdr3_length: 16

cdr3_aa: CASSLVLKDRGDLGEKLFF
cdr3_nt: TGTGCCAGCAGCTTAGTACTGAAGGACAGGGGGGATTTAGGTGAAAAACTGTTTTTT
d_call: TRBD1
j_call: TRBJ1-4
clone_size: .
v_call: TRBV11-2
cdr3_length: 19

cdr3_aa: CASREDSANYGYTF
cdr3_nt: TGTGCCAGCAGGGAGGACAGCGCTAACTATGGCTACACCTTC
d_call: .
j_call: TRBJ1-2
clone_size: .
v_call: TRBV2
cdr3_length: 14

cdr3_aa: CASTLGQGAYEQYF
cdr3_nt: TGTGCCAGCACCCTGGGACAGGGGGCCTACGAGCAGTACTTC
d_call: TRBD1
j_call: TRBJ2-7
clone_size: .
v_call: TRBV6-5
cdr3_length: 14

cdr3_aa: CASSSSSGNGQFF
cdr3_nt: TGTGCCAGCAGCTCCTCTAGCGGGAACGGGCAGTTCTTC
d_call: TRBD2
j_call: TRBJ2-1
clone_size: .
v_call: TRBV7-9
cdr3_length: 13

cdr3_aa: CASSQGGTSGISGANVLTF
cdr3_nt: TGTGCCAGCAGCCAGGGCGGGACTAGCGGGATCTCTGGGGCCAACGTCCTGACTTTC
d_call: TRBD2
j_call: TRBJ2-6
clone_size: .
v_call: TRBV11-2
cdr3_length: 19

cdr3_aa: CASSSSAESTEAFF
cdr3_nt: TGTGCCAGCAGCTCCTCGGCAGAGAGCACTGAAGCTTTCTTT
d_call: .
j_call: TRBJ1-1
clone_size: .
v_call: TRBV7-3
cdr3_length: 14

cdr3_aa: CASSPRDRVETQYF
cdr3_nt: TGTGCCAGCAGCCCCCGGGACAGGGTGGAGACCCAGTACTTC
d_call: TRBD1
j_call: TRBJ2-5
clone_size: once
v_call: TRBV7-9
cdr3_length: 14

cdr3_aa: CASSPRFPDTERNEQYF
cdr3_nt: TGTGCCAGCAGTCCCCGATTCCCGGACACTGAACGGAACGAGCAGTACTTC
d_call: .
j_call: TRBJ2-7
clone_size: .
v_call: TRBV6-9
cdr3_length: 17

cdr3_aa: CASSPASNGLNTEAFF
cdr3_nt: TGCGCCAGCAGTCCCGCTTCGAACGGCTTGAACACTGAAGCTTTCTTT
d_call: .
j_call: TRBJ1-1
clone_size: .
v_call: TRBV5-1
cdr3_length: 16

cdr3_aa: CASSEALPRDTQYF
cdr3_nt: TGTGCCAGCAGTGAAGCCCTTCCGAGAGATACGCAGTATTTT
d_call: .
j_call: TRBJ2-3
clone_size: .
v_call: TRBV2
cdr3_length: 14

cdr3_aa: CASSPTPAREQYF
cdr3_nt: TGTGCCAGCAGCCCGACACCAGCGAGAGAGCAGTACTTC
d_call: .
j_call: TRBJ2-7
clone_size: .
v_call: TRBV5-4
cdr3_length: 13

cdr3_aa: CASSPVKTASTDTQYF
cdr3_nt: TGTGCCAGCTCACCGGTCAAGACAGCCAGCACAGATACGCAGTATTTT
d_call: .
j_call: TRBJ2-3
clone_size: .
v_call: TRBV18
cdr3_length: 16

cdr3_aa: CASSWPGTDIYGYTF
cdr3_nt: TGTGCCAGCAGTTGGCCAGGGACGGATATCTATGGCTACACCTTC
d_call: .
j_call: TRBJ1-2
clone_size: .
v_call: TRBV28
cdr3_length: 15

cdr3_aa: CASSSFGGRDEQFF
cdr3_nt: TGTGCCAGCAGTTCGTTCGGGGGGCGGGATGAGCAGTTCTTC
d_call: .
j_call: TRBJ2-1
clone_size: .
v_call: TRBV27
cdr3_length: 14

cdr3_aa: CASSVDGLASKGQFF
cdr3_nt: TGTGCCAGCAGCGTAGATGGACTGGCCTCCAAGGGGCAGTTCTTC
d_call: .
j_call: TRBJ2-1
clone_size: .
v_call: TRBV9
cdr3_length: 15

cdr3_aa: CAVGADGNSNQPQHF
cdr3_nt: TGTGCCGTAGGGGCGGACGGTAATAGCAATCAGCCCCAGCATTTT
d_call: .
j_call: TRBJ1-5
clone_size: .
v_call: TRBV7-9
cdr3_length: 15

cdr3_aa: CAWSETGVGYEQYF
cdr3_nt: TGTGCCTGGAGTGAAACAGGGGTGGGGTACGAGCAGTACTTC
d_call: TRBD1
j_call: TRBJ2-7
clone_size: .
v_call: TRBV30
cdr3_length: 14

cdr3_aa: CASSFGGASYEQYF
cdr3_nt: TGTGCCAGCAGCTTCGGCGGGGCCAGCTACGAGCAGTACTTC
d_call: .
j_call: TRBJ2-7
clone_size: once
v_call: TRBV5-4
cdr3_length: 14

cdr3_aa: CASRDRVSSRLGEQYF
cdr3_nt: TGCGCCAGCAGAGACAGGGTGTCTAGCCGGTTAGGCGAGCAGTACTTC
d_call: TRBD1
j_call: TRBJ2-7
clone_size: .
v_call: TRBV23-1
cdr3_length: 16

cdr3_aa: CASSIGLAGDRETQYF
cdr3_nt: TGTGCCAGCAGCATCGGACTAGCGGGAGATCGGGAGACCCAGTACTTC
d_call: TRBD2
j_call: TRBJ2-5
clone_size: .
v_call: TRBV5-5
cdr3_length: 16

cdr3_aa: CASSTGNTGELFF
cdr3_nt: TGTGCCAGCAGTACAGGGAACACCGGGGAGCTGTTTTTT
d_call: .
j_call: TRBJ2-2
clone_size: .
v_call: TRBV6-4
cdr3_length: 13

cdr3_aa: CASSLIRVGQPQHF
cdr3_nt: TGTGCCAGCAGTTTAATCAGGGTGGGTCAGCCCCAGCATTTT
d_call: .
j_call: TRBJ1-5
clone_size: .
v_call: TRBV28
cdr3_length: 14

cdr3_aa: CASSLADRTEQYF
cdr3_nt: TGTGCCAGTAGTCTCGCGGACAGGACCGAGCAGTACTTC
d_call: TRBD1
j_call: TRBJ2-7
clone_size: .
v_call: TRBV19
cdr3_length: 13

cdr3_aa: CSVEEGSGFYGYTF
cdr3_nt: TGCAGCGTCGAAGAGGGGTCGGGATTCTATGGCTACACCTTC
d_call: .
j_call: TRBJ1-2
clone_size: .
v_call: TRBV29-1
cdr3_length: 14

cdr3_aa: CAISDPRSSYEQYF
cdr3_nt: TGTGCCATCAGCGACCCAAGGAGCTCCTACGAGCAGTACTTC
d_call: .
j_call: TRBJ2-7
clone_size: .
v_call: TRBV10-3
cdr3_length: 14

cdr3_aa: CASSVAGLAGWNEQFF
cdr3_nt: TGTGCCAGCAGCGTAGCCGGACTAGCGGGATGGAATGAGCAGTTCTTC
d_call: TRBD2
j_call: TRBJ2-1
clone_size: .
v_call: TRBV9
cdr3_length: 16

cdr3_aa: CASSILGGYNEQFF
cdr3_nt: TGTGCCAGTAGTATTCTTGGGGGGTACAATGAGCAGTTCTTC
d_call: .
j_call: TRBJ2-1
clone_size: .
v_call: TRBV19
cdr3_length: 14

cdr3_aa: CASSLVASGSSYEQYF
cdr3_nt: TGTGCCAGCAGCTTAGTGGCTAGCGGGAGTTCCTACGAGCAGTACTTC
d_call: TRBD2
j_call: TRBJ2-7
clone_size: .
v_call: TRBV11-2
cdr3_length: 16

cdr3_aa: CASSMRAGPYNEQFF
cdr3_nt: TGTGCCAGTAGTATGAGAGCGGGGCCATACAATGAGCAGTTCTTC
d_call: TRBD2
j_call: TRBJ2-1
clone_size: .
v_call: TRBV19
cdr3_length: 15

cdr3_aa: CASRGSGTAYYNEQFF
cdr3_nt: TGCGCCAGCAGAGGATCCGGGACAGCTTACTACAATGAGCAGTTCTTC
d_call: TRBD1
j_call: TRBJ2-1
clone_size: .
v_call: TRBV10-2
cdr3_length: 16